The entry that follows covers one T cell receptor (beta chain) sequence. Its antigen has not been determined. No per-base quality is available; no much larger clone lies one base away. The entry originates in a study of CD8 T cells in Susac syndrome (dated by TCRdb to the late 2010s). For the study in its entirety: Among the sequenced Susac syndrome patients, about 6 had clinically active disease and roughly 8 were in clinical remission. At blood withdrawal, Susac syndrome patients were either therapy-naive, taking corticosteroids (in some cases with IVIg as well), or taking IVIg alone. The study used repertoire sequencing to test whether antigen drove CD8+ T cell activation and differentiation in Susac syndrome. Overall study results and their limits: The study acknowledged that relatively few individuals were included in the TCR sequencing and HLA analysis. The CD4+ T cell repertoire of patients with Susac syndrome showed no detectable clonal expansion.

V is shortened by 0 bases, J by 2 bases, and the region joining them spans 5 bases. Reading the germline V gene (reference sequence) gives CDR1 GTSNPN and CDR2 SVGIG. The CDR3 measures 13 amino acids from cysteine to phenylalanine. Here the CDR3 DNA is all that survives: 39 bases in frame from base 1. Peripheral blood CD8+ and CD4+ T cells from healthy donors, Susac syndrome patients and multiple sclerosis patients were profiled by high-throughput TCR beta sequencing. Recently defined diagnostic criteria for definite or probable disease were met by the Susac syndrome patients. Bulk CD8+ and CD4+ T cells were purified magnetically by negative isolation, whereas CD8+ TEMRA cells were enriched by FACS. Blood was drawn into EDTA tubes, processed within 24 hours, and PBMCs were isolated by density gradient centrifugation. PBMCs intended for TCR sequencing were frozen in liquid nitrogen and were later thawed in a 37 degrees C water bath. The sorted or isolated CD4+, CD8+ and CD8+ TEMRA cells reached a purity of at least 90%.

RNA was extracted with the RNeasy kit and about 0.5 to 1 ug was reverse transcribed using random hexamers. The immunoSEQ multiplex PCR assay, which covers 54 Vbeta and 13 Jbeta segments, was used to amplify TCR beta CDR3 regions. PCR amplification bias was corrected by using a synthetic template baseline for primer optimization and computational correction. In the original analysis: Reads were assigned to V, D and J genes according to IMGT and analyzed in immunoSEQ Analyzer, with only productive sequences retained. Clonality was computed as one minus Shannon entropy normalized by log2 of the number of productive unique sequences. For each patient and control, public and private clones were evaluated within the 100 most prevalent clones. Susac-specific clones were defined as absent from healthy and MS cohorts, around 1,000 published viral clones and other ImmuneACCESS disease sequences. TCRdb reprocessing: public reads trimmed at Q25 with fastp, clones called with MiXCR, in-frame beta chains kept. Every CDR3 protein is listed once, alongside the most common genes and DNA of its rows. Clone size and V and J calls follow TCRdb, not the original study. The sample profile shows about 180,000 distinct CDR3 sequences; roughly 95% of them were found once. The ten largest clonotypes hold around 0.12% of the sample.

The receptor's source is a human donor with Susac syndrome. Sequencing was done on a sample of CD4+ T cells from PBMCs. The chain is encoded by TRBV30 joined to TRBJ2-1, with no confident D gene call. The base sequence is TGTGCCTGGAGTGTACTTGCCTACAATGAGCAGTTCTTC. This translates into CAWSVLAYNEQFF. With all but the CDR3 taken from the reference TRBV30 and TRBJ2-1 genes, the full variable domain is: SQTIHQWPATLVQPVGSPLSLECTVEGTSNPNLYWYRQAAGRGLQLLFYSVGIGQISSEVPQNLSASRPQDRQFILSSKKLLLSDSGFYLCAWSVLAYNEQFFGPGTRLTVL.